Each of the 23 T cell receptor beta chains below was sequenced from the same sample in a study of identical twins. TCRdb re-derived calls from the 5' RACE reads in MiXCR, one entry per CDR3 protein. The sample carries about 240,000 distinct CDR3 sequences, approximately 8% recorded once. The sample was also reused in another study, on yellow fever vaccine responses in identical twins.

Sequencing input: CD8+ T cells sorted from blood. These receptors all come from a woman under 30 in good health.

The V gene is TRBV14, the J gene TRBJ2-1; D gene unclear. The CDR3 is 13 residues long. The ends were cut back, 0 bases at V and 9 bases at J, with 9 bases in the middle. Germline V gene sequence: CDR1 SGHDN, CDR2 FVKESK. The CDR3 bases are TGTGCCAGCAGCCAAGATTGGTTACTTGAGCAGTTCTTC. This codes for CASSQDWLLEQFF. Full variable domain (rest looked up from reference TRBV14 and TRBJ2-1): EAGVTQFPSHSVIEKGQTVTLRCDPISGHDNLYWYRRVMGKEIKFLLHFVKESKQDESGMPNNRFLAERTGGTYSTLKVQPAELEDSGVYFCASSQDWLLEQFFGPGTRLTVL.

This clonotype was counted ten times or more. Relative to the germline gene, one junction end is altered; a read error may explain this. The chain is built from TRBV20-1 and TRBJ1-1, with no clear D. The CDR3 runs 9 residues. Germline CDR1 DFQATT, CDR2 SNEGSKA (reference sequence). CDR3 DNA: TGCAGTGCCTGGGAGGGTGATCTCTTT. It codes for CSAWEGDLF.

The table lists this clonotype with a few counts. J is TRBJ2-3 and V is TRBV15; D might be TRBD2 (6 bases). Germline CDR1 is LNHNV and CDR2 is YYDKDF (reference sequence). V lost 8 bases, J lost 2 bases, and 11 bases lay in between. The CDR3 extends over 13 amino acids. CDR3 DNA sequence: TGTGCCACCGAGGAGGGATCCACAGATACGCAGTATTTT. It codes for CATEEGSTDTQYF.

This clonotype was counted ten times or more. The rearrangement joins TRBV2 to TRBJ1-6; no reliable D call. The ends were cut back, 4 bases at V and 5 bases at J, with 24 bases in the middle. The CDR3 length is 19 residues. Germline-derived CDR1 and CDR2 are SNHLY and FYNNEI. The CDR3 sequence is CASSGFLAPKNLDNSPLHF. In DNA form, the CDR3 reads TGTGCCAGCAGTGGGTTTTTGGCGCCGAAAAATTTGGATAATTCACCCCTCCACTTT.

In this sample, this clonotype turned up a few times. In DNA, the CDR3 is TGTGCCAGCAGCAGTAGCGGGAGGGCCGCCGAGCAGTACTTC. It is translated as CASSSSGRAAEQYF. The rearrangement uses TRBV7-9 and TRBJ2-7, with TRBD2 matching over 11 bases. The V gene's germline CDR1 is SEHNR and CDR2 FQNEAQ (reference sequence). The CDR3 extends over 14 amino acids. The V segment lost 5 bases and the J segment 6 bases; nucleotides outside the gene matches: 6.

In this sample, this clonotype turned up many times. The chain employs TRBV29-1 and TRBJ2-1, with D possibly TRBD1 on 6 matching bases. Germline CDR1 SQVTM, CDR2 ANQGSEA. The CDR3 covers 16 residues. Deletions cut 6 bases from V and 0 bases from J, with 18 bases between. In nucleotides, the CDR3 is TGCAGCGTGACAGGCATTAACTACAACTCCTACAATGAGCAGTTCTTC. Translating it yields CSVTGINYNSYNEQFF.

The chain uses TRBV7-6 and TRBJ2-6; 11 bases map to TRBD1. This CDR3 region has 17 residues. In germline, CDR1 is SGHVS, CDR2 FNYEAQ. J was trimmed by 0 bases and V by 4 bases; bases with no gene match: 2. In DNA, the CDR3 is TGTGCCAGCAGCTCAGGACAGGGGGCCTCTGGGGCCAACGTCCTGACTTTC. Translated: CASSSGQGASGANVLTF.

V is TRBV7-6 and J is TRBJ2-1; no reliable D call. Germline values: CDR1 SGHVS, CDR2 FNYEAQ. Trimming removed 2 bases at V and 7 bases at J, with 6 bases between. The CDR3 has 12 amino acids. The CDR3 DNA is TGTGCCAGCAGCTTACCAACAAATGAGCAGTTCTTC. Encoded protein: CASSLPTNEQFF.

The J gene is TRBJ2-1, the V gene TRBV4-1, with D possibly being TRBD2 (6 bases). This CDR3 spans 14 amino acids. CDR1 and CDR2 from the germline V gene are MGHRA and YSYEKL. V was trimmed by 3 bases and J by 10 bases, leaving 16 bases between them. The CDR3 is CASSQGLVMREQFF. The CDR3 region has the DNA TGCGCCAGCAGCCAGGGACTCGTCATGAGGGAGCAGTTCTTC.

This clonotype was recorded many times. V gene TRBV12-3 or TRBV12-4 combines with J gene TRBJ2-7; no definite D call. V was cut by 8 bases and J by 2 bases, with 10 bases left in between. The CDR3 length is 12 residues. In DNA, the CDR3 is TGTGCCAGCGCAGGCGATACCTACGAGCAGTACTTC. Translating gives CASAGDTYEQYF.

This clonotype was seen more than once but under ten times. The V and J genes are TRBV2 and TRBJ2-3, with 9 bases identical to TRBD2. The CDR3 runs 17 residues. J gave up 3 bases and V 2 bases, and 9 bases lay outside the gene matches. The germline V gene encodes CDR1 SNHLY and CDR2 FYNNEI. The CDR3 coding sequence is TGTGCCAGCAGTGAATCGGGACTAGCTGAGGGGACAGATACGCAGTATTTT. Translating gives CASSESGLAEGTDTQYF. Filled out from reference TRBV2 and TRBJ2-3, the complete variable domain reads EPEVTQTPSHQVTQMGQEVILRCVPISNHLYFYWYRQILGQKVEFLVSFYNNEISEKSEIFDDQFSVERPDGSNFTLKIRSTKLEDSAMYFCASSESGLAEGTDTQYFGPGTRLTVL.

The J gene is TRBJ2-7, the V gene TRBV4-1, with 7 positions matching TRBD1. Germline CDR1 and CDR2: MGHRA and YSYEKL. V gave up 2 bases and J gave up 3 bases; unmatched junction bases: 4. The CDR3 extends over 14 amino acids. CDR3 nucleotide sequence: TGCGCCAGCAGCCAATCTGACAGGGTCTACGAGCAGTACTTC. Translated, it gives CASSQSDRVYEQYF.

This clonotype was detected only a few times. The CDR3 nucleotides are TGTGCCAGCAGCTTATACGCCAGGCAGGCAGTTTGGGCTTTCTTT. Protein product: CASSLYARQAVWAFF. The chain carries TRBV11-3 and TRBJ1-1; D ambiguous. The CDR3 runs 15 residues. Germline assignment: CDR1 SGHNT and CDR2 YENEEA. V lost 2 bases and J lost 11, with 21 bases in between.

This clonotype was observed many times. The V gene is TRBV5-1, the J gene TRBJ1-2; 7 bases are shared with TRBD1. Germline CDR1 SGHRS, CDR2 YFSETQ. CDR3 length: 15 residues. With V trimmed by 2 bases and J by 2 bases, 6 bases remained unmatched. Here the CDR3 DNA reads TGCGCCAGCAGCTTTAGACAGGGTTGGAACTATGGCTACACCTTC. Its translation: CASSFRQGWNYGYTF.

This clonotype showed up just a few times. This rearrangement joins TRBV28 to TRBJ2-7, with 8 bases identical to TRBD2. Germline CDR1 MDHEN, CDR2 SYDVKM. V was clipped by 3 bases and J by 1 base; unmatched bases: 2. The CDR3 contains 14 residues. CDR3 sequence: CASSFGGESYEQYF. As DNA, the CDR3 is TGTGCCAGCAGTTTCGGGGGGGAATCCTACGAGCAGTACTTC.

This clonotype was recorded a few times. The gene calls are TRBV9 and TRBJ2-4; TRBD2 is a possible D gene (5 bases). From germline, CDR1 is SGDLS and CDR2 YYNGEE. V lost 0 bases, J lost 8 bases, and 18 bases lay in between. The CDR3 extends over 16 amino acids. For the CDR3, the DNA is TGTGCCAGCAGCGTAGACCGCTCAGAGGCCGGGGACATTCAGTACTTC. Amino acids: CASSVDRSEAGDIQYF.

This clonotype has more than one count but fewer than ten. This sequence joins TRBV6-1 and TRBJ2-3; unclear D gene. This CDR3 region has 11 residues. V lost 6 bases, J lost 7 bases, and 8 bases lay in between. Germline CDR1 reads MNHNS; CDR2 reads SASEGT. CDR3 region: CASRTANTQYF. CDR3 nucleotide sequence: TGTGCCAGCAGAACAGCCAATACGCAGTATTTT.

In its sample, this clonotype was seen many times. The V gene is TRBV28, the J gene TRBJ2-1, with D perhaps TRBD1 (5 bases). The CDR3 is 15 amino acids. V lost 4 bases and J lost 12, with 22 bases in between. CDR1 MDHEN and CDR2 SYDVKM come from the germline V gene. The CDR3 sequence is CASSSPGLLSLLQFF. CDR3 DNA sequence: TGTGCCAGCAGTTCGCCAGGGCTCCTAAGCCTCCTGCAGTTCTTC.

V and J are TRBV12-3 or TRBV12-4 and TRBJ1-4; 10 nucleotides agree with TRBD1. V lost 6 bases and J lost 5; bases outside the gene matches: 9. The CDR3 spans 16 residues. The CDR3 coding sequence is TGTGCCAGCAGCTTCGAACCGGGACAGGGGAATGAAAAACTGTTTTTT. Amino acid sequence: CASSFEPGQGNEKLFF.

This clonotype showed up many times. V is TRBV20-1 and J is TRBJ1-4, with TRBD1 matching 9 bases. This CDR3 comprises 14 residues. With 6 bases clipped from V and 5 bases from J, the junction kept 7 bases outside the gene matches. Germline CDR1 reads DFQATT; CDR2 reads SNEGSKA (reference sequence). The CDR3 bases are TGCAGTGCCCGCGGGGACAGGGAAAATGAAAAACTGTTTTTT. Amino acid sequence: CSARGDRENEKLFF.

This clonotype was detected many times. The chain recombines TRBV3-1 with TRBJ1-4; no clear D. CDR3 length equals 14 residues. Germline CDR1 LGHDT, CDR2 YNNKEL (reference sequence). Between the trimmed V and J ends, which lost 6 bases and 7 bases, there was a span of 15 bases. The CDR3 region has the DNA TGTGCCAGCAGTCCGACGGATATCGGTGAAAAACTGTTTTTT. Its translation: CASSPTDIGEKLFF.

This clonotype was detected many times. CDR3 DNA sequence: TGTGCCAGCAGCCAAGTCGGATCAGATACGCAGTATTTT. Translation gives CASSQVGSDTQYF. The rearrangement links TRBV14 to TRBJ2-3; unclear D gene. With 1 base removed from V and 4 bases from J, the gap between germline ends came to 6 bases. Germline V gene sequence: CDR1 SGHDN, CDR2 FVKESK. The CDR3 contains 13 residues.

For the CDR3, the DNA is TGCGCCAGCAGCCAGGGACAGGGAGGCACCGGGGAGCTGTTTTTT. Amino acids: CASSQGQGGTGELFF. The chain is built from TRBV4-1 and TRBJ2-2; 9 bases match TRBD1. Germline-derived CDR1 and CDR2 are MGHRA and YSYEKL. V gave up 3 bases and J gave up 4 bases; unmatched junction bases: 3. This CDR3 spans 15 amino acids.